This T cell receptor (beta chain) was retrieved from a study of cytomegalovirus exposure and HLA in healthy donors. Study-wide results and limits: Later analysis revealed greater clonal expansion in HLA-associated TCR beta chains than in equally common others. Relative to the approximately 660-donor mean, N-insertions were reportedly fewer in an Asian-associated ancestry cluster in a later analysis. Roughly even sequencing depth across donors was the assumption behind the presence/absence analyses. As confirmed in vitro, three CMV-associated chains were specific for CMV antigens.

Both 60 Vbeta primers and 13 Jbeta primers went into the PCR. Sequencing was performed with immunoSEQ multiplex PCR; in TCRdb, only in-frame clones are kept and a portion is missing. Altogether 130,000 to 150,000 clones are present, about 73% being singletons, with the ten largest covering 3%. Trimming took 6 bases from V and 7 from J; bases not matched to a gene: 9. CDR3 length: 13 residues. From germline, CDR1 is SQVTM and CDR2 ANQGSEA. As to this clone: The target antigen is unknown.

This rearrangement joins TRBV29-1 to TRBJ1-2; 9 bases match TRBD1. The clonotype comes from a man aged 40-50 years in good health and CMV-seropositive. Sequenced material: PBMCs. The DNA for the CDR3 is TGCAGCGTAACAGGGGGCGCGTGGAGTGGCTACACCTTC. Translating it yields CSVTGGAWSGYTF.